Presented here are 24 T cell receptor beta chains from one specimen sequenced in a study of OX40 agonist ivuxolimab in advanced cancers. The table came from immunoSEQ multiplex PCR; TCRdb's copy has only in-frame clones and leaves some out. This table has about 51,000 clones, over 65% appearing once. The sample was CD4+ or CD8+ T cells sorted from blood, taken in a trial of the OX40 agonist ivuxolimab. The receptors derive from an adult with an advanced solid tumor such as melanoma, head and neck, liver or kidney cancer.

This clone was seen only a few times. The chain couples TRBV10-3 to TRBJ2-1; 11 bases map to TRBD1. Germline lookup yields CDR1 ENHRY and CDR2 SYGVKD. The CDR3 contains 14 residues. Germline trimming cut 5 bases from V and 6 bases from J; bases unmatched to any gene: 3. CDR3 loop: CAISSGTGGNEQFF. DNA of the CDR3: TGTGCCATCAGTTCCGGGACAGGGGGCAATGAGCAGTTCTTC.

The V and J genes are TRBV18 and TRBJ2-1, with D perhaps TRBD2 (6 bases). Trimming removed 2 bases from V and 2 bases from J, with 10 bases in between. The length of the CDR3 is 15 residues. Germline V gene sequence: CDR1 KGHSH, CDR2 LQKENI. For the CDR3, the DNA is TGTGCCAGCTCACCAGTAGCGGCAACCTACAATGAGCAGTTCTTC. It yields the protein CASSPVAATYNEQFF.

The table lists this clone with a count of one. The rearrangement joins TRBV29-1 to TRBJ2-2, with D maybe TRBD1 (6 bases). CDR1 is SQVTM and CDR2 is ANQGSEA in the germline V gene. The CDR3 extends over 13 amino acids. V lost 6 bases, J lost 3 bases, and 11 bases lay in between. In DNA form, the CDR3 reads TGCAGCGTCACAGGGACGGACACCGGGGAGCTGTTTTTT. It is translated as CSVTGTDTGELFF.

The CDR3 sequence: CASSLRQGYNEQFF. CDR3 coding DNA: TGTGCCAGCAGCTTGCGGCAGGGATACAATGAGCAGTTCTTC. The chain links TRBV11-3 to TRBJ2-1; a weak D match, TRBD1 (5 bases). V lost 3 bases and J 4 bases, leaving 10 bases between the germline ends. CDR1 SGHNT and CDR2 YENEEA come from the germline V gene. The CDR3 has 14 residues.

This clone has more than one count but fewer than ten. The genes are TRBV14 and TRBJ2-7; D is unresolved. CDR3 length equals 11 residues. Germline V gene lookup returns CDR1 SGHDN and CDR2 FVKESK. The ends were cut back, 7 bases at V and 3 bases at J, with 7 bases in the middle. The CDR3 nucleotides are TGTGCCAGCACGGACGGCTACGAGCAGTACTTC. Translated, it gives CASTDGYEQYF.

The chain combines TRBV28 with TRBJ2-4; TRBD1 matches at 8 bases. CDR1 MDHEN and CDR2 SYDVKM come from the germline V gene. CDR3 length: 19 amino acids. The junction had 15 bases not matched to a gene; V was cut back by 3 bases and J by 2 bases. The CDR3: CASSFLFNSRGHTKNIQYF. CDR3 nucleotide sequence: TGTGCCAGCAGTTTCTTATTTAACTCCAGGGGGCACACCAAAAACATTCAGTACTTC. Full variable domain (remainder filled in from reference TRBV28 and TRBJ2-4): DVKVTQSSRYLVKRTGEKVFLECVQDMDHENMFWYRQDPGLGLRLIYFSYDVKMKEKGDIPEGYSVSREKKERFSLILESASTNQTSMYLCASSFLFNSRGHTKNIQYFGAGTRLSVL.

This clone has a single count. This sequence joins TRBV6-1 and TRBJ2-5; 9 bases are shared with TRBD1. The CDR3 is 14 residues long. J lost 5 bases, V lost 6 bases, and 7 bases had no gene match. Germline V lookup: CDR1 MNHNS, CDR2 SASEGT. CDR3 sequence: CASSPGTGLETQYF. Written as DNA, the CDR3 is TGTGCCAGCAGCCCGGGGACAGGGTTGGAGACCCAGTACTTC.

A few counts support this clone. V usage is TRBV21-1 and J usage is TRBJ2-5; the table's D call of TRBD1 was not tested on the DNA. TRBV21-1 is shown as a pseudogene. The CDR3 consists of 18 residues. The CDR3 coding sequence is TGTGCCAGCAGCAAAGAGGGTACGGCAGGCGGGCGCAGGGGGACCCAGTACTTC. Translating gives CASSKEGTAGGRRGTQYF.

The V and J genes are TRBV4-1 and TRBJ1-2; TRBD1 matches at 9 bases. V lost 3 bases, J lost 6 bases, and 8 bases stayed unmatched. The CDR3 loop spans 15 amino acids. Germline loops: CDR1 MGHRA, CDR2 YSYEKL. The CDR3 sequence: CASSQEDRGFDGYTF. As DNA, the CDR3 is TGCGCCAGCAGCCAGGAAGACAGGGGGTTTGATGGCTACACCTTC.

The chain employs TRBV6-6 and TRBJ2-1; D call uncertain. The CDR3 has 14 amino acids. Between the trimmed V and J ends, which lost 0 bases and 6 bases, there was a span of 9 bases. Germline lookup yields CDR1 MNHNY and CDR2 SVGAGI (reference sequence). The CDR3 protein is CASSYSFDINEQFF. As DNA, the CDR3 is TGTGCCAGCAGTTACTCGTTTGACATCAATGAGCAGTTCTTC.

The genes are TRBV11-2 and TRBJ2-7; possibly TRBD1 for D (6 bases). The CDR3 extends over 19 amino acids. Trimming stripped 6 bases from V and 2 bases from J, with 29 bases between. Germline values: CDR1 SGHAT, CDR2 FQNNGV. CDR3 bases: TGTGCCAGCAGACCCATCCCTACCCGGGGTCGGCAGGGGACCTACGAGCAGTACTTC. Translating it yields CASRPIPTRGRQGTYEQYF.

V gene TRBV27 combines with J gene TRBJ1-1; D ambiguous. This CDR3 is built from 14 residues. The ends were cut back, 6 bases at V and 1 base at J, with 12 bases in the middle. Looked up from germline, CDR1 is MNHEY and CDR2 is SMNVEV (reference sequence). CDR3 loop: CASSYRTGNTEAFF. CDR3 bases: TGTGCCAGCAGCTATCGGACGGGGAACACTGAAGCTTTCTTT.

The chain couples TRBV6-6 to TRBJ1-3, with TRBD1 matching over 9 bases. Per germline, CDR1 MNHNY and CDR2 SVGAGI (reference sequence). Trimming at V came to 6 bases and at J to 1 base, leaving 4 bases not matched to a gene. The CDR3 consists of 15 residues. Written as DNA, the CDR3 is TGTGCCAGCAGCTTCGGGACAGGGTCTGGAAACACCATATATTTT. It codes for CASSFGTGSGNTIYF.

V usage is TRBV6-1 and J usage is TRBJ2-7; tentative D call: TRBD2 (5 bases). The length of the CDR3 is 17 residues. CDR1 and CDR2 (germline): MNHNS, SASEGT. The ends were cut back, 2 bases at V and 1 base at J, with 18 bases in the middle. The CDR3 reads CASSEMYGESTSYEQYF. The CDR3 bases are TGTGCCAGCAGTGAAATGTACGGGGAATCGACTTCCTACGAGCAGTACTTC.

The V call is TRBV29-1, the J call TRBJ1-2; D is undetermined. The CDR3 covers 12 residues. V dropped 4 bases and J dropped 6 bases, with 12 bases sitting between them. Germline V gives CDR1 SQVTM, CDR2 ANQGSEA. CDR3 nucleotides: TGCAGCGTTGTGGCACAAGCGGATGGCTACACCTTC. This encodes CSVVAQADGYTF. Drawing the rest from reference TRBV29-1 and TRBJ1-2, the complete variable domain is SAVISQKPSRDICQRGTSLTIQCQVDSQVTMMFWYRQQPGQSLTLIATANQGSEATYESGFVIDKFPISRPNLTFSTLTVSNMSPEDSSIYLCSVVAQADGYTFGSGTRLTVV.

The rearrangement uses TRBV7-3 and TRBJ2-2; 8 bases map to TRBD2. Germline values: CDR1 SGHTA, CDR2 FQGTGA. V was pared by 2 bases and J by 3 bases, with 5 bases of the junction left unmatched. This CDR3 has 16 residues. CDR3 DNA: TGTGCCAGCAGCTTAGCGGGAGGACAGTACACCGGGGAGCTGTTTTTT. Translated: CASSLAGGQYTGELFF.

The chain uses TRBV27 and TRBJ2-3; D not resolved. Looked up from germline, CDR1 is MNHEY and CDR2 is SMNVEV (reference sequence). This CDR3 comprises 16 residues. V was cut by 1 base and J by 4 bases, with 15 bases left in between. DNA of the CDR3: TGTGCCAGCAGTTTATTACCCGTACTGACTGCAGATACGCAGTATTTT. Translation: CASSLLPVLTADTQYF.

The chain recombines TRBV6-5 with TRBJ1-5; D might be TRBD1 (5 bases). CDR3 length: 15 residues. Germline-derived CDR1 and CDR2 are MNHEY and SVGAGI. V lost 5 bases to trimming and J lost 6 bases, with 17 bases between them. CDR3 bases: TGTGCCAGCAGTCGAACCTTTTCGGGGGGTCAGCCCCAGCATTTT. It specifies CASSRTFSGGQPQHF.

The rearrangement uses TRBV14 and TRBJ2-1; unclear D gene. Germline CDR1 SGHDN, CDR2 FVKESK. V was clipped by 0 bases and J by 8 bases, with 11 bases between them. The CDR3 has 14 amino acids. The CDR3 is CASSQDRSRDEQFF. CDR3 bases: TGTGCCAGCAGCCAAGATAGATCCCGCGATGAGCAGTTCTTC.

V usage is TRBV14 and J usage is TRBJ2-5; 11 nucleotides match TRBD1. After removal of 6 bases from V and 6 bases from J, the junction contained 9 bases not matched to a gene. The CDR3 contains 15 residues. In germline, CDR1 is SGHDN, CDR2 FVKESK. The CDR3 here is CASSPGTGGSQTQYF. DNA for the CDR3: TGTGCCAGCAGTCCCGGGACAGGGGGGTCGCAGACCCAGTACTTC. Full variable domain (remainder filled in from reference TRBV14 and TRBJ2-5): EAGVTQFPSHSVIEKGQTVTLRCDPISGHDNLYWYRRVMGKEIKFLLHFVKESKQDESGMPNNRFLAERTGGTYSTLKVQPAELEDSGVYFCASSPGTGGSQTQYFGPGTRLLVL.

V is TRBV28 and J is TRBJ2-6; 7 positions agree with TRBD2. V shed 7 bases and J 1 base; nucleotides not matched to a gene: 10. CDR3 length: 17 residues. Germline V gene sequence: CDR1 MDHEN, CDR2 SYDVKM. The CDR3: CASTWRDYGSGANVLTF. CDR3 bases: TGTGCCAGCACCTGGCGGGACTACGGGTCTGGGGCCAACGTCCTGACTTTC.

The CDR3 DNA reads as TGTGCCAGCAGTTTCTCCCGGGCACCCTCCTACGAGCAGTACTTC. It is translated as CASSFSRAPSYEQYF. The J gene is TRBJ2-7, the V gene TRBV28, with D unresolved. Per the germline V gene, CDR1 is MDHEN and CDR2 is SYDVKM. The V end was cut by 3 bases, the J end by 0 bases, with 12 bases between. The CDR3 sequence is 15 residues long.

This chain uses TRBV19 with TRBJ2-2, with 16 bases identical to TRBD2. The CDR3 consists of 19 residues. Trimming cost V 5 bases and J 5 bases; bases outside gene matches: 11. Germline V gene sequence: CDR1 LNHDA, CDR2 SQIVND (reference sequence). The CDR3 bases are TGTGCCAGTAGTCTCAGGCAGGGGACTAGCGGGAGGGTTACCGGGGAGCTGTTTTTT. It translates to CASSLRQGTSGRVTGELFF.

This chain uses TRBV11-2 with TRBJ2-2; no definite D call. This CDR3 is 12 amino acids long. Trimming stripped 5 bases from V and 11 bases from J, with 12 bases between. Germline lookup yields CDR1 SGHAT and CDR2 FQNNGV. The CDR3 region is CASSGPKAELFF. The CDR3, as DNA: TGTGCCAGCAGCGGACCCAAAGCCGAGCTGTTTTTT.